These 24 T cell receptor beta chains were all obtained from the same sample, sequenced in a study of blood T cells in healthy people across ages. A sample-barcoded 5' primer and a J-beta primer mix were used in a second PCR of about 7 to 11 cycles. TCRdb called the 5' RACE reads again in MiXCR, with one record for every CDR3 protein. The profile covers under 700,000 distinct CDR3 sequences, with around 24% appearing a single time and roughly 10% taken by the ten largest. The sample also formed part of further work on T cells of mothers and their children.

Sequencing was carried out using blood. The receptor set was obtained from a boy aged 5-17 years in good health.

This chain connects TRBV29-1 to TRBJ2-3; no clear D. Deletions cut 6 bases from V and 2 bases from J, with 12 bases between. This CDR3 comprises 13 residues. Germline V gene data show CDR1 as SQVTM and CDR2 as ANQGSEA. The CDR3, as DNA: TGCAGCGTCCTAGGGATAACCACAGATACGCAGTATTTT. It translates to CSVLGITTDTQYF.

There are a few counts of this clonotype. The chain's CDR3 is CASSEFSASGGAPTDTQYF. The CDR3 nucleotides read TGTGCCAGCAGTGAATTTTCTGCTAGCGGGGGGGCCCCGACAGATACGCAGTATTTT. J is TRBJ2-3 and V is TRBV6-1, with 12 bases lining up with TRBD2. Trimming took 2 bases from V and 3 from J; bases not matched to a gene: 12. CDR1 MNHNS and CDR2 SASEGT come from the germline V gene. This CDR3 contains 19 residues.

This clonotype came up a few times. The chain employs TRBV9 and TRBJ2-5, with D maybe TRBD2 (6 bases). The CDR3 contains 15 residues. Germline CDR1 is SGDLS and CDR2 is YYNGEE. V was shortened by 4 bases and J by 1 base, with 14 bases between the two germline ends. This CDR3 reads CASSPGGSGQETQYF. CDR3 DNA sequence: TGTGCCAGCAGCCCAGGAGGGAGCGGCCAAGAGACCCAGTACTTC.

The rearrangement links TRBV9 to TRBJ2-3; 9 bases are a match to TRBD1. The J segment lost 3 bases and the V segment lost 4 bases, leaving 21 bases of the junction unmatched. Germline V CDR1 and CDR2: SGDLS, YYNGEE. The CDR3 length is 20 residues. Here the CDR3 DNA reads TGTGCCAGCAGCATCCGGGACAGGGAGTCCCCGGGGTTTGGGACAGATACGCAGTATTTT. Protein sequence: CASSIRDRESPGFGTDTQYF.

This sequence joins TRBV4-1 and TRBJ2-3; 9 positions match TRBD2. This CDR3 comprises 17 residues. CDR1 MGHRA and CDR2 YSYEKL come from the germline V gene. The J segment lost 6 bases and the V segment lost 1 base, leaving 11 bases of the junction unmatched. Written as DNA, the CDR3 is TGCGCCAGCAGCCAAGCAGTTCTAGCGGGATCTGGGGATACGCAGTATTTT. As protein: CASSQAVLAGSGDTQYF.

The table lists this clonotype with a few counts. V is TRBV27 and J is TRBJ1-5; D is possibly TRBD1 (5 bases). The V gene lost 1 base and the J gene lost 0 bases, with 19 bases spanning the gap. The CDR3 sequence is 19 residues long. Germline CDR1 is MNHEY and CDR2 is SMNVEV (reference sequence). This CDR3 is CASSLWGSTKAYSNQPQHF. CDR3 DNA sequence: TGTGCCAGCAGTTTATGGGGCAGTACTAAGGCATATAGCAATCAGCCCCAGCATTTT.

V is TRBV5-1 and J is TRBJ2-5; perhaps TRBD1 as D (6 bases). Trimming removed 5 bases from V and 0 bases from J, with 11 bases in between. Germline V CDR1 and CDR2: SGHRS, YFSETQ. The CDR3 consists of 14 residues. The CDR3 spells CASRRGGYQETQYF. The CDR3 DNA reads TGCGCCAGCAGAAGAGGGGGTTACCAAGAGACCCAGTACTTC.

This chain connects TRBV28 to TRBJ2-1; D is possibly TRBD2 (5 bases). Trimming shortened V by 1 base and J by 6 bases, and 13 bases separated the two germline ends. The CDR3 totals 15 residues. Germline V gene data show CDR1 as MDHEN and CDR2 as SYDVKM. The CDR3 protein is CASSLSAAVGNEQFF. The DNA for the CDR3 is TGTGCCAGCAGTTTATCAGCGGCCGTGGGCAATGAGCAGTTCTTC.

This clonotype has more than one count but fewer than ten. The chain employs TRBV6-2 or TRBV6-3 and TRBJ2-1; 9 nucleotides align to TRBD2. With V trimmed by 6 bases and J by 6 bases, 6 bases remained unmatched. The CDR3 totals 14 residues. CDR1 and CDR2 from the germline V gene are MNHEY and SVGEGT. The CDR3 DNA reads as TGTGCCAGCAGCATAGCGGGAGTTGGCAATGAGCAGTTCTTC. It is translated as CASSIAGVGNEQFF.

The gene calls are TRBV6-2 or TRBV6-3 and TRBJ1-5, with TRBD1 as a possible D gene (5 bases). This CDR3 spans 15 amino acids. V lost 5 bases and J 2 bases, leaving 13 bases between the germline ends. Germline V gene sequence: CDR1 MNHEY, CDR2 SVGEGT. In DNA form, the CDR3 reads TGTGCCAGCAGTAAACCGGGGGATGGCAATCAGCCCCAGCATTTT. Protein product: CASSKPGDGNQPQHF.

The chain joins TRBV20-1 to TRBJ2-7; TRBD1 agrees at 7 bases. J was trimmed by 7 bases and V by 3 bases; bases with no gene match: 12. CDR3 length: 14 amino acids. Germline CDR1 is DFQATT and CDR2 is SNEGSKA (reference sequence). The CDR3 DNA sequence: TGCAGTGCTAGCAACGGACAGGCCTTTTGGGAGCAGTACTTC. Amino acid sequence: CSASNGQAFWEQYF.

The rearrangement uses TRBV7-3 and TRBJ2-1, with TRBD1 matching over 8 bases. Trimming took 4 bases from V and 2 from J; bases not matched to a gene: 7. Germline V gene sequence: CDR1 SGHTA, CDR2 FQGTGA. This CDR3 region has 16 residues. The CDR3 DNA reads TGTGCCAGCAGCTCCCTTTCAGGGGGCGCCTACAATGAGCAGTTCTTC. It codes for CASSSLSGGAYNEQFF.

The rearrangement uses TRBV28 and TRBJ1-5, with unresolved D. Germline V gene sequence: CDR1 MDHEN, CDR2 SYDVKM. There are 12 residues in the CDR3. V lost 5 bases and J 12 bases, leaving 14 bases between the germline ends. The CDR3 bases are TGTGCCAGCAGTCGTATTCCCGTGAACCAGCATTTT. Translating gives CASSRIPVNQHF.

This chain joins TRBV19 and TRBJ2-6; tentatively, D is TRBD1 (5 bases). Germline CDR1 reads LNHDA; CDR2 reads SQIVND (reference sequence). The length of the CDR3 is 15 residues. V was pared by 3 bases and J by 2 bases, with 8 bases between. CDR3 loop: CASSIQGAGANVLTF. As DNA, the CDR3 is TGTGCCAGTAGTATTCAAGGGGCTGGGGCCAACGTCCTGACTTTC.

The chain has TRBV14 and TRBJ2-7, with TRBD1 as a possible D gene (5 bases). The germline V and J ends were trimmed by 3 bases and 0 bases, with 12 bases remaining between them. The CDR3 runs to 15 residues. The germline V gene encodes CDR1 SGHDN and CDR2 FVKESK. The CDR3 DNA sequence: TGTGCCAGCAGCCAGAAAGGGGTCCGCTCCTACGAGCAGTACTTC. Its translation: CASSQKGVRSYEQYF.

The chain combines TRBV7-2 with TRBJ1-3; 7 nucleotides match TRBD1. The J segment lost 5 bases and the V segment lost 3 bases, leaving 7 bases of the junction unmatched. CDR3 length equals 15 residues. Germline-derived CDR1 and CDR2 are SGHTA and FQGNSA. CDR3 coding DNA: TGTGCCAGCAGCTTGTTACAGGGGTCGCGAAACACCATATATTTT. Amino acid sequence: CASSLLQGSRNTIYF.

This clonotype was counted between two and nine times. The chain links TRBV6-2 or TRBV6-3 to TRBJ2-1, with TRBD2 identical over 7 bases. This CDR3 spans 14 amino acids. With V trimmed by 3 bases and J by 7 bases, 6 bases remained unmatched. Looked up from germline, CDR1 is MNHEY and CDR2 is SVGEGT. This CDR3 reads CASSYPRRGNEQFF. For the CDR3, the DNA is TGTGCCAGCAGTTATCCTAGGCGGGGGAATGAGCAGTTCTTC.

This chain joins TRBV20-1 and TRBJ1-4; no clear D. CDR3 length: 15 residues. Germline-derived CDR1 and CDR2 are DFQATT and SNEGSKA (reference sequence). V lost 0 bases and J lost 0, with 8 bases in between. This CDR3 is CSARDRRSTNEKLFF. The CDR3 DNA reads as TGCAGTGCTAGAGATCGTCGGTCAACTAATGAAAAACTGTTTTTT.

The table lists this clonotype with a few counts. V is TRBV30 and J is TRBJ2-5; D is perhaps TRBD2 (5 bases). The DNA end lines up better with TRBJ2-7; the J call may be wrong. Germline-derived CDR1 and CDR2 are GTSNPN and SVGIG (reference sequence). The CDR3 totals 13 residues. CDR3 in amino acids: CAWSKGVAYEQYF. The DNA for the CDR3 is TGTGCCTGGAGTAAGGGAGTGGCCTACGAGCAGTACTTC.

Only a few counts were recorded for this clonotype. The chain uses TRBV12-3 or TRBV12-4 and TRBJ1-1; D is undetermined. This CDR3 region has 12 residues. V shed 7 bases and J shed 10 bases, with 16 bases lying between them. CDR3 sequence: CASTIEGAGAFF. In nucleotides, the CDR3 is TGTGCCAGCACCATTGAGGGCGCCGGAGCTTTCTTT.

This clonotype was counted many times. The CDR3 is CATSRPFPGMAQTNEKLFF. The CDR3 DNA reads as TGTGCCACCAGCAGACCCTTTCCCGGTATGGCGCAGACTAATGAAAAACTGTTTTTT. The chain carries TRBV15 and TRBJ1-4; unclear D gene. The V end lost 2 bases, the J end lost 2 bases, and 21 bases lay between the germline ends. Per germline, CDR1 LNHNV and CDR2 YYDKDF (reference sequence). This CDR3 spans 19 amino acids.

The J gene is TRBJ1-2, the V gene TRBV10-3, with TRBD1 matching 7 bases. The germline V gene encodes CDR1 ENHRY and CDR2 SYGVKD. CDR3 length: 17 amino acids. Losses at the gene ends were 4 bases for V and 6 bases for J; bases not matched to a gene: 17. The CDR3 here is CAISGRTGREIRDGYTF. In DNA, the CDR3 is TGTGCCATCAGTGGGAGGACAGGTCGGGAGATTCGGGATGGCTACACCTTC.

A note on this clonotype: Relative to the germline gene, one junction end is altered; a read error may explain this. V usage is TRBV28 and J usage is TRBJ2-7; D gene unclear. This CDR3 spans 13 amino acids. CDR1 MDHEN and CDR2 SYDVKM come from the germline V gene. In DNA, the CDR3 is TGTACCAGCAGCCAAAGTGTGGCCTACGAGCAGTACTTC. It codes for CTSSQSVAYEQYF.

This chain connects TRBV7-9 to TRBJ2-7; 7 bases agree with TRBD1. Per the germline V gene, CDR1 is SEHNR and CDR2 is FQNEAQ (reference sequence). Losses at the gene ends were 1 base for V and 5 bases for J; bases not matched to a gene: 8. The CDR3 sequence is 15 residues long. The CDR3 reads CASSLGLGTADEQYF. The DNA for the CDR3 is TGTGCCAGCAGCTTAGGGTTAGGGACAGCGGACGAGCAGTACTTC.